This TCR beta chain was recorded in a study of monozygotic twins with cystic fibrosis. General study results and limits: Nucleotide-identical clonotype sharing was significantly higher within monozygotic CF twin pairs than between unrelated CF individuals.

Germline assignment: CDR1 MNHNS and CDR2 SASEGT. V was cut by 1 base and J by 0 bases, with 13 bases left in between. The CDR3 runs to 17 residues. As for this clone: What it binds is unknown.

Generated by immunoSEQ multiplex PCR, the TCRdb table keeps only in-frame clones and is missing some. This sample yields 30,000 to 40,000 clones, of which about 93% are seen a single time; 0.19% belongs to the top ten. The J gene is TRBJ1-3, the V gene TRBV6-1, with D hard to call. This TCR derives from a boy aged 2 to 10 with cystic fibrosis. Sequencing used blood. The CDR3 spells CASSEGTPEGSGNTIYF. The CDR3 DNA follows: TGTGCCAGCAGTGAAGGAACACCAGAAGGCTCTGGAAACACCATATATTTT.